This T cell receptor beta chain was sequenced in a study of tumor-infiltrating lymphocytes in primary liver carcinoma. Across the study: Surgeons resected the patients' primary liver carcinomas.

Unsorted whole blood served as the source of blood RNA, and germline DNA was extracted as well. The authors collected approximately 4 milliliters of peripheral blood before surgery. Notes on the study in general: Tumor top-250-clone fractions significantly exceeded those of blood (p = 0.039).

A note on this clonotype: Its target is not known. This could be a read error, since a much larger clone is one nucleotide away.

Starting material of about 0.45 ug total RNA yielded TCR beta cDNA via a constant-region primer. Three nested multiplex PCR rounds, a slightly modified ARM-PCR method, built the TCR beta libraries. TCRdb fed the multiplex PCR reads into MiXCR, producing one record per CDR3 protein. This table holds about 330,000 distinct CDR3 sequences, approximately 64% found once. The sequenced material came from peripheral blood. The sequence came from a man in his forties or fifties with primary liver carcinoma and hepatitis B virus infection.

The CDR3 sequence is CACNGGVPYNEQFF. In nucleotides, the CDR3 is TGCGCCTGCAATGGGGGAGTCCCTTACAATGAGCAGTTCTTC. The gene calls are TRBV10-2 and TRBJ2-1; D could derive from TRBD1 or TRBD2 (5 bases each). The CDR3 is 14 residues long. V shed 11 bases and J shed 4 bases, with 18 bases lying between them. Germline V lookup: CDR1 WSHSY, CDR2 SAAADI.